This is a list of T cell receptor beta chains from one sample in a study of blood T cell repertoires in COVID-19. Sequencing was performed with immunoSEQ multiplex PCR; in TCRdb, only in-frame clones are kept and a portion is missing. The table records roughly 57,000 clones, 75% to 95% of them present only once. Sequenced material: peripheral blood. These receptors were collected from a man older than 75 with acute or convalescent COVID-19. Both conserved end residues are part of each CDR3. A D gene is named only where the DNA matches it firmly. The listing skips clone size in some rows; elsewhere it reads once, few, many or a size class.

d_call: TRBD2; v_call: TRBV6-1; j_call: TRBJ2-1; clone_size: NA; cdr3_aa: CASSENLAGVYNEQFF; cdr3_nt: TGTGCCAGCAGTGAAAACCTAGCGGGGGTTTACAATGAGCAGTTCTTC
d_call: TRBD2; v_call: TRBV5-4; j_call: TRBJ2-5; clone_size: NA; cdr3_aa: CASSSGTSGGETQYF; cdr3_nt: TGTGCCAGCAGCTCCGGGACTAGCGGGGGTGAGACCCAGTACTTC
d_call: NA; v_call: TRBV6-2/TRBV6-3; j_call: TRBJ1-1; clone_size: few; cdr3_aa: CASSQGTEAFF; cdr3_nt: TGTGCCAGCAGTCAGGGGACTGAAGCTTTCTTT
d_call: TRBD2; v_call: TRBV25-1; j_call: TRBJ2-5; clone_size: NA; cdr3_aa: CASKLAGGETQYF; cdr3_nt: TGTGCCAGCAAACTAGCGGGGGGCGAGACCCAGTACTTC
d_call: NA; v_call: TRBV6-1; j_call: TRBJ1-2; clone_size: NA; cdr3_aa: CASSEAASYGYTF; cdr3_nt: TGTGCCAGCAGTGAAGCGGCTTCCTATGGCTACACCTTC
d_call: TRBD1; v_call: TRBV7-2; j_call: TRBJ2-7; clone_size: NA; cdr3_aa: CASSSPDREQPYEQYF; cdr3_nt: TGTGCCAGCAGCTCCCCGGACAGGGAACAACCCTACGAGCAGTACTTC
d_call: NA; v_call: TRBV7-9; j_call: TRBJ2-4; clone_size: NA; cdr3_aa: CASSLLTTKNIQYF; cdr3_nt: TGTGCCAGCAGCTTATTAACTACGAAAAACATTCAGTACTTC
d_call: NA; v_call: TRBV6-1; j_call: TRBJ2-1; clone_size: NA; cdr3_aa: CASSAVLAQPYNEQFF; cdr3_nt: TGTGCCAGCAGTGCCGTCCTAGCTCAGCCCTACAATGAGCAGTTCTTC
d_call: TRBD1; v_call: TRBV18; j_call: TRBJ1-1; clone_size: NA; cdr3_aa: CASSIGTGGAGTEAFF; cdr3_nt: TGTGCCAGCTCTATTGGGACAGGGGGCGCGGGGACTGAAGCTTTCTTT
d_call: TRBD2; v_call: TRBV11-2; j_call: TRBJ2-1; clone_size: NA; cdr3_aa: CASSYRLAGGPNEQFF; cdr3_nt: TGTGCCAGCAGCTACCGACTAGCGGGGGGTCCAAATGAGCAGTTCTTC
d_call: NA; v_call: TRBV2; j_call: TRBJ2-1; clone_size: NA; cdr3_aa: CASSVLGWRGYNEQFF; cdr3_nt: TGTGCCAGCAGCGTTCTAGGGTGGCGGGGTTACAATGAGCAGTTCTTC
d_call: NA; v_call: TRBV3-1/TRBV3-2; j_call: TRBJ1-2; clone_size: NA; cdr3_aa: CASSHVTGSYGYTF; cdr3_nt: TGTGCCAGCAGCCATGTCACAGGGTCCTATGGCTACACCTTC
d_call: NA; v_call: TRBV5-1; j_call: TRBJ2-2; clone_size: NA; cdr3_aa: CASSFTGVTGELFF; cdr3_nt: TGCGCCAGCAGCTTTACGGGGGTCACCGGGGAGCTGTTTTTT
d_call: TRBD1; v_call: TRBV19; j_call: TRBJ1-5; clone_size: NA; cdr3_aa: CASSIEGQGAQQPQHF; cdr3_nt: TGTGCCAGTAGTATAGAAGGACAGGGGGCTCAACAGCCCCAGCATTTT
d_call: NA; v_call: TRBV6-6; j_call: TRBJ1-2; clone_size: NA; cdr3_aa: CASTSYYGYTF; cdr3_nt: TGTGCCAGCACGTCGTACTATGGCTACACCTTC
d_call: NA; v_call: TRBV5-4; j_call: TRBJ2-1; clone_size: NA; cdr3_aa: CASSRPQGIYNEQFF; cdr3_nt: TGTGCCAGCAGCCGACCTCAGGGAATCTACAATGAGCAGTTCTTC
d_call: NA; v_call: TRBV2; j_call: TRBJ1-3; clone_size: NA; cdr3_aa: CASSDPRSGNTIYF; cdr3_nt: TGTGCCAGCAGTGATCCTCGTTCTGGAAACACCATATATTTT
d_call: NA; v_call: TRBV11-2; j_call: TRBJ2-1; clone_size: NA; cdr3_aa: CASSLDGRVADNEQFF; cdr3_nt: TGTGCCAGCAGCTTAGACGGCAGGGTGGCGGACAATGAGCAGTTCTTC
d_call: NA; v_call: TRBV3-1/TRBV3-2; j_call: TRBJ1-4; clone_size: NA; cdr3_aa: CASSPRGPREKLFF; cdr3_nt: TGTGCCAGCAGCCCCCGGGGTCCTCGGGAAAAACTGTTTTTT